This is a list of T cell receptor beta chains from one sample in a study of blood T cell repertoires in COVID-19. Clones were sequenced by immunoSEQ multiplex PCR, and TCRdb holds only the in-frame ones, with some missing. The repertoire holds about 35,000 clones, with about nine tenths as singletons. Input material: peripheral blood. The origin of the receptors is a man aged 50 or older with active COVID-19. Both conserved end residues are part of each CDR3. The order of the fields is V gene, D gene, J gene, clone size, CDR3 DNA, CDR3 protein. A D gene is named only where the DNA matches it firmly. Only part of the rows carry a size: once, few, many, or a class if the clone is expanded.

>TRBV6-5|NA|TRBJ1-5|NA
TGTGCCAGCAGGGCGGTCACCTCGGGGCAGCCCCAGCATTTT
CASRAVTSGQPQHF
>TRBV29-1|TRBD1|TRBJ1-4|NA
TGCAGCGTAAGGACAGGGGACGAAAAACTGTTTTTT
CSVRTGDEKLFF
>TRBV6-5|TRBD1|TRBJ1-5|NA
TGTGCCAGCAAGAGGGGGCAGTCGGGACAGCCCCAGCATTTT
CASKRGQSGQPQHF
>TRBV7-9|TRBD1|TRBJ1-2|medium-sized
TGTGCCAGCAGCCCACCGGGACAGGCCAACTATGGCTACACCTTC
CASSPPGQANYGYTF
>TRBV6-5|TRBD1|TRBJ1-5|NA
TGTGCCAGCAGGGCGACAGGGCTCAATCAGCCCCAGCATTTT
CASRATGLNQPQHF
>TRBV19|TRBD1|TRBJ2-3|NA
TGTGCCAGTAGCCCGGGACAGTGGGATACGCAGTATTTT
CASSPGQWDTQYF
>TRBV9|TRBD1|TRBJ1-2|NA
TGTGCCAGCAGCCTCCAGGGACAGGGGGCAGGCGGCTACACCTTC
CASSLQGQGAGGYTF
>TRBV19|NA|TRBJ2-7|NA
TGTGCCACCACAAAATCTATCGGGTATTACGAGCAGTACTTC
CATTKSIGYYEQYF
>TRBV5-1|TRBD2|TRBJ2-1|NA
TGCGCCAGCAGCTTGGAAGAGCGGGGGATCCCAGGGTTTGAGCAGTTCTTC
CASSLEERGIPGFEQFF
>TRBV12-5|TRBD1|TRBJ1-3|NA
TGTGCTAGTGGTTTGCCTCCTCCAGGGGGCCCACCTGGAAACACCATATATTTT
CASGLPPPGGPPGNTIYF
>TRBV18|NA|TRBJ1-2|NA
TGTGCCAGCTCTCCGGACAGCTATGGCTACACCTTC
CASSPDSYGYTF
>TRBV5-1|NA|TRBJ1-1|NA
TGCGCCAGCAGACAGGGCGGCGCCGGCACTGAAGCTTTCTTT
CASRQGGAGTEAFF
>TRBV6-1|TRBD1|TRBJ1-3|NA
TGTGCCAGCAGTGAAGTTGGGACAGGGTTAGGGGGAAACACCATATATTTT
CASSEVGTGLGGNTIYF
>TRBV6-4|NA|TRBJ1-5|NA
TGTGCCAGCAATAATAGCGGTTGGGGGGAACACAGCAATCAGCCCCAGCATTTT
CASNNSGWGEHSNQPQHF
>TRBV7-2|NA|TRBJ2-2|NA
TGTGCCAGCAGCTTTGAGCGGTTCACCGGGGAGCTGTTTTTT
CASSFERFTGELFF
>TRBV18|TRBD1|TRBJ2-1|NA
TGTGCCAGCTCATCCCTCCTTGTGACAGGGGGCATTGAGAATGAGCAGTTCTTC
CASSSLLVTGGIENEQFF
>TRBV7-9|NA|TRBJ1-1|NA
TGTGCCAGCAGCCCCCGACAGAACACTGAAGCTTTCTTT
CASSPRQNTEAFF
>TRBV19|NA|TRBJ1-2|NA
TGTGCCAGTAGTATTAGGACAGAGAATGGCTACACCTTC
CASSIRTENGYTF
>TRBV7-2|NA|TRBJ1-5|once
TGTGCCAGCAGCTCAAGCGGGTATCAGCCCCAGCATTTT
CASSSSGYQPQHF
>TRBV10-3|TRBD1|TRBJ2-7|NA
TGTGCCATCAGTGAGTTTAGGAGGGACAGGGGTTACGAGCAGTACTTC
CAISEFRRDRGYEQYF
>TRBV29-1|TRBD1|TRBJ1-2|once
TGCAGCGTTCTACAGGGGAACTATGGCTACACCTTC
CSVLQGNYGYTF
>TRBV5-5|TRBD1|TRBJ2-5|NA
TGTGCCAGCAGCTTGAGGCAGGGGGCGATGGAGACCCAGTACTTC
CASSLRQGAMETQYF
>TRBV13|TRBD2|TRBJ2-7|NA
TGTGCCAGCAGTTCTCGGACTAGCGGGAGTAGTTACGAGCAGTACTTC
CASSSRTSGSSYEQYF
>TRBV15|TRBD1|TRBJ2-1|NA
TGTGCCACCAGCCCCAGGGGGCAACCCTACAATGAGCAGTTCTTC
CATSPRGQPYNEQFF
>TRBV19|TRBD2|TRBJ2-1|NA
TGTGCCAGTAGTCCCCTTACTAGCGGGAGATACAATGAGCAGTTCTTC
CASSPLTSGRYNEQFF
>TRBV6-2/TRBV6-3|NA|TRBJ2-3|NA
TGTGCCAGCAGCCAAACTCGGGATACGCAGTATTTT
CASSQTRDTQYF